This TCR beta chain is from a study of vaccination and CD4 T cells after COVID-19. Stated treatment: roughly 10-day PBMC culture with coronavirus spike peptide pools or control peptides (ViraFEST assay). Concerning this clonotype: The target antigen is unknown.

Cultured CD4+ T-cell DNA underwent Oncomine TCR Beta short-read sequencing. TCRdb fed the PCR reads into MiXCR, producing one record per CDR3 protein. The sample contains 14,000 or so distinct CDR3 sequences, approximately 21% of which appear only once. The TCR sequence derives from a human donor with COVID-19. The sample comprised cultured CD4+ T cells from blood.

The CDR3 DNA is TGTGCCAGCTCACGGGGACAGGGCTACGAGCAGTACTTC. As protein: CASSRGQGYEQYF. The chain has TRBV18 and TRBJ2-7; 9 nucleotides align to TRBD1. V trimming: 4 bases; J trimming: 3 bases; junction bases outside the gene matches: 1. The germline V gene has CDR1 KGHSH and CDR2 LQKENI. This CDR3 is 13 amino acids long.